Shown below are 9 T cell receptor beta chains from a single sample sequenced in a study of T cells in Graves' hyperthyroidism and ophthalmopathy. TCR beta CDR3 regions were amplified from RNA transcripts. Using the HTBI primer set, a first-round RT-PCR was run on the TCR CDR3. Using its own MiXCR run on the multiplex PCR reads, TCRdb lists one record per CDR3 protein. This table holds about 620,000 distinct CDR3 sequences, roughly 17% found once. Sequencing input: blood. Every receptor here comes from a young woman with Graves' hyperthyroidism.

This clonotype was seen at least ten times. The V call is TRBV6-1, the J call TRBJ2-7; D gene uncertain. The V gene's germline CDR1 is MNHNS and CDR2 SASEGT. The CDR3 is 12 amino acids. The V gene lost 5 bases and the J gene lost 3 bases, with 8 bases spanning the gap. The CDR3 loop is CASSFGVYEQYF. CDR3 DNA sequence: TGTGCCAGCAGTTTTGGAGTCTACGAGCAGTACTTC.

This clonotype was detected only a few times. This sequence joins TRBV7-9 and TRBJ2-5, with 11 bases identical to TRBD2. This CDR3 spans 15 amino acids. V lost 5 bases to trimming and J lost 3 bases; unmatched junction nucleotides: 5. CDR1 is SEHNR, CDR2 FQNEAQ, per germline (reference sequence). The CDR3 loop is CASSPGLAVKETQYF. CDR3 nucleotide sequence: TGTGCCAGCAGCCCGGGACTAGCGGTAAAAGAGACCCAGTACTTC.

This clonotype was seen many times. This chain uses TRBV28 with TRBJ2-5; D might be TRBD1 (5 bases). V lost 3 bases to trimming and J lost 1 base, with 9 bases between them. CDR3 size: 14 residues. Germline-derived CDR1 and CDR2 are MDHEN and SYDVKM. CDR3 DNA sequence: TGTGCCAGCAGTTTTCCAGGGCTCCAAGAGACCCAGTACTTC. Residues: CASSFPGLQETQYF.

The chain joins TRBV20-1 to TRBJ1-5; no reliable D call. Germline V gives CDR1 DFQATT, CDR2 SNEGSKA (reference sequence). Deletions cut 7 bases from V and 6 bases from J, with 19 bases between. The CDR3 length is 14 residues. CDR3 loop: CSDSWQTEGQPQHF. The CDR3 nucleotides are TGCAGTGATTCGTGGCAAACCGAAGGTCAGCCCCAGCATTTT.

The rearrangement joins TRBV20-1 to TRBJ2-7, with TRBD2 identical over 9 bases. CDR3 length: 16 amino acids. J was trimmed by 2 bases and V by 6 bases; bases with no gene match: 14. CDR1 and CDR2 (germline): DFQATT, SNEGSKA (reference sequence). In nucleotides, the CDR3 is TGCAGTGCCACCTATTTAGCGGGAGACATCCCCTACGAGCAGTACTTC. Translation: CSATYLAGDIPYEQYF.

This clonotype was recorded at least ten times. This rearrangement joins TRBV11-2 to TRBJ2-1, with 12 bases matching TRBD2. Germline loops: CDR1 SGHAT, CDR2 FQNNGV. This CDR3 has 15 residues. Losses at the gene ends were 5 bases for V and 9 bases for J; bases not matched to a gene: 8. CDR3 amino acids: CASSVTSGSGSEQFF. As DNA, the CDR3 is TGTGCCAGCAGCGTGACTAGCGGGAGTGGGAGTGAGCAGTTCTTC.

At least ten counts were recorded for this clonotype. The chain has TRBV11-1 and TRBJ2-5; 9 bases are shared with TRBD1. The CDR3 is 14 residues long. V lost 5 bases and J lost 5; bases outside the gene matches: 6. Germline assignment: CDR1 SGHAT and CDR2 FQDESV (reference sequence). The DNA for the CDR3 is TGTGCCAGCAGCCCGTGGACAGGGGAGGAGACCCAGTACTTC. It yields the protein CASSPWTGEETQYF.

This clonotype was detected only a few times. The chain combines TRBV7-6 with TRBJ2-2, with unresolved D. Germline CDR1 is SGHVS and CDR2 is FNYEAQ. CDR3 length: 15 residues. Trimming shortened V by 5 bases and J by 6 bases, and 16 bases separated the two germline ends. DNA for the CDR3: TGTGCCAGCAGCCCCCCCGAGGTGGGCCCCGGGGAGCTGTTTTTT. Its translation: CASSPPEVGPGELFF. Together with reference TRBV7-6 and TRBJ2-2, the CDR3 gives the full variable domain: GAGVSQSPRYKVTKRGQDVALRCDPISGHVSLYWYRQALGQGPEFLTYFNYEAQQDKSGLPNDRFSAERPEGSISTLTIQRTEQRDSAMYRCASSPPEVGPGELFFGEGSRLTVL.

The V call is TRBV28, the J call TRBJ2-5; the match to TRBD2 covers 12 bases. Germline trimming cut 3 bases from V and 5 bases from J; bases unmatched to any gene: 7. The germline V gene has CDR1 MDHEN and CDR2 SYDVKM. The length of the CDR3 is 16 residues. Written as DNA, the CDR3 is TGTGCCAGCAGTTTGACTAGCGGGAGCTATGGGGAGACCCAGTACTTC. Amino acids: CASSLTSGSYGETQYF.